This entry is about one T cell receptor beta chain. This clone's antigen is unknown. Base quality data are lacking; no much larger clone is found one base away. V drops 8 bases and J drops 7 bases, leaving 24 bases in between. The CDR3 spans 16 residues, from the cysteine through the phenylalanine. Kept here is only the CDR3 DNA, which spans 48 bases and is read in frame from base 1. Taken from the germline V gene, the CDR1 and CDR2 loops are SNHLY and FYNNEI. The data originate from a study of early T cells in non-severe SARS-CoV-2 infection (dated by TCRdb to the early 2020s). Background on the whole study: TCR sequencing used bulk RNA from unsorted whole blood, so alpha and beta chains could not be paired.

The study was a case-control design nested within a healthcare worker cohort in London, UK, with weekly nasopharyngeal swab PCR tests and blood sampling. Healthcare workers were recruited during the week of the UK lockdown, between 23 and 31 March 2020, and followed weekly for up to about 16 weeks. Paper-wide results and their limitations: VDJdb matching was skewed toward anti-spike CD8 responses and likely underestimated virus-specific expansions, missing private and CD4 specificities.

The method was 5' RACE. Instrument on record: NextSeq 500. In the TCR library protocol, unique molecular identifiers were attached to individual cDNA molecules to correct for PCR bias and sequencing error. Both TCR alpha and beta chains were sequenced, and tight co-correlation was observed between alpha and beta sequence abundances in each sample. In the authors' own workflow: Decombinator V4 was used to perform V gene, J gene and CDR3 annotation of TCR sequences. Expanded TCRs were defined as changing significantly between any two time points under a Poisson model with p below 0.0001. TCR abundances were normalised to the total number of TCRs sequenced in each sample and reported as counts per million. TRAV1-2 paired with TRAJ12, TRAJ20 or TRAJ33 defined MAIT TCRs, while TRAV10 paired with TRAJ18 defined iNKT TCRs. VDJdb, accessed 1 November 2021, was searched for CMV, EBV and SARS-CoV-2 annotated TCRs, excluding TCRs annotated for multiple antigens. Using fastp trimming at Q25 and MiXCR clonotype assembly, TCRdb reanalyzed the public sequencing data and kept in-frame beta chains. Merged by CDR3 protein, the rows form single entries marked with the most common genes and DNA. The V and J calls come from TCRdb's annotation, not from the publication. For this sample there are more than 65,000 distinct CDR3 sequences; over 10% appear just once. The top ten clonotypes cover approximately 4.7% of the sample.

The chain couples TRBV2 to TRBJ2-1, with the D call perhaps TRBD1 or TRBD2, each one matching 5 bases. The sample was whole blood. This receptor was taken from an adult who was a healthcare worker with PCR-confirmed SARS-CoV-2 infection or an uninfected control (not recorded which). The nucleotide sequence is TGTGCCAGCCTTCAAACAGGTCTCGAGAGGGCAAATGAGCAGTTCTTC. This codes for CASLQTGLERANEQFF.